These 27 T cell receptor beta chains were all obtained from the same sample, sequenced in a study of identical twins (dated by TCRdb to about 2016). The library was produced with 5' RACE. The listed sequencing device is Illumina HiSeq 2000. TCRdb handled the public reads itself, with Q25 trimming in fastp and clone calling in MiXCR, and kept productive beta chains. Every CDR3 protein is listed once, alongside the most common genes and DNA of its rows. The sample table contains a few hundred thousand distinct CDR3 sequences; only one count was recorded for 7.5% to 10% of them. The ten largest clones capture under 3.5% of the sample. This sample also belongs to another study, concerning yellow fever vaccine responses in identical twins.

The sequenced sample was PBMCs. Source of these receptors: a woman under 30 in good health.

The rearrangement joins TRBV6-2 or TRBV6-3 to TRBJ2-5; D could derive from TRBD1 or TRBD2 (5 bases each). V lost 4 bases, J lost 0 bases, and 15 bases lay in between. CDR3 length equals 16 residues. CDR1 and CDR2 (germline): MNHEY, SVGEGT. Here the CDR3 DNA reads TGTGCCAGCAGTTCCGTTGGATGGGGGTACCAAGAGACCCAGTACTTC. Translating gives CASSSVGWGYQETQYF.

This clonotype was counted a few times. This rearrangement joins TRBV7-8 to TRBJ2-5; perhaps TRBD2 as D (6 bases). The germline V gene encodes CDR1 SGHVS and CDR2 FQNEAQ. V was trimmed by 5 bases and J by 4 bases, leaving 20 bases between them. This CDR3 has 16 residues. CDR3 nucleotide sequence: TGTGCCAGCAGCCTATTCGAAGGGGACTTAGTAGAGACCCAGTACTTC. Translating it yields CASSLFEGDLVETQYF.

This clonotype was observed many times. The rearrangement uses TRBV5-6 and TRBJ2-1; the D gene is possibly TRBD2 (6 bases). V was trimmed by 4 bases and J by 2 bases, leaving 16 bases between them. The CDR3 is 16 residues long. Germline V gene data show CDR1 as SGHDT and CDR2 as YYEEEE. The CDR3 sequence is CASSPTERVTYNEQFF. The CDR3 coding sequence is TGTGCCAGCAGCCCTACCGAGCGGGTGACCTACAATGAGCAGTTCTTC.

This clonotype has only a few counts. The chain has TRBV20-1 and TRBJ2-3; 7 nucleotides agree with TRBD2. CDR3 size: 15 residues. CDR1 and CDR2 from the germline V gene are DFQATT and SNEGSKA (reference sequence). V shed 1 base and J 4 bases; nucleotides not matched to a gene: 8. CDR3 residues: CSARGASGGADTQYF. The CDR3 bases are TGCAGTGCTAGAGGCGCTAGCGGAGGGGCAGATACGCAGTATTTT.

DNA for the CDR3: TGCAGCGTTGCCGGGACTAGCGGAGGGAACAATGAGCAGTTCTTC. Its translation: CSVAGTSGGNNEQFF. This chain uses TRBV29-1 with TRBJ2-1; 11 bases match TRBD2. Germline CDR1 and CDR2: SQVTM and ANQGSEA. V trimming: 4 bases; J trimming: 5 bases; junction bases outside the gene matches: 7. The CDR3 is 15 amino acids.

This clonotype has a handful of counts. The chain recombines TRBV24-1 with TRBJ2-3; 11 bases map to TRBD1. Germline-derived CDR1 and CDR2 are KGHDR and SFDVKD. CDR3 length: 15 amino acids. The junction had 3 bases not matched to a gene; V was cut back by 4 bases and J by 4 bases. The CDR3 loop is CATSEGQGVADTQYF. The CDR3 region has the DNA TGTGCCACCAGTGAGGGACAGGGGGTGGCAGATACGCAGTATTTT.

This clonotype was detected many times. The chain recombines TRBV5-1 with TRBJ2-2; the D is unclear. CDR1 and CDR2 (germline): SGHRS, YFSETQ. The CDR3 is made up of 12 amino acids. V lost 2 bases and J lost 6, with 5 bases in between. The CDR3 nucleotides are TGCGCCAGCAGCTTTCGGGCCGGGGAGCTGTTTTTT. This sequence encodes CASSFRAGELFF. Drawing the rest from reference TRBV5-1 and TRBJ2-2, the complete variable domain is KAGVTQTPRYLIKTRGQQVTLSCSPISGHRSVSWYQQTPGQGLQFLFEYFSETQRNKGNFPGRFSGRQFSNSRSEMNVSTLELGDSALYLCASSFRAGELFFGEGSRLTVL.

About this clonotype: A read error may produce the germline difference seen at one junction end. This rearrangement joins TRBV3-1 to TRBJ2-5, with D possibly matching TRBD1 (7 bases). Per the germline V gene, CDR1 is LGHDT and CDR2 is YNNKEL (reference sequence). This CDR3 contains 19 residues. The CDR3 protein is CTSCPGQRSRGVRGETQYF. DNA for the CDR3: TGTACCAGCTGTCCTGGACAGCGCTCCAGGGGGGTAAGGGGAGAGACCCAGTACTTC.

The rearrangement joins TRBV6-2 or TRBV6-3 to TRBJ2-2; the match to TRBD2 covers 10 bases. Germline-derived CDR1 and CDR2 are MNHEY and SVGEGT. The CDR3 totals 18 residues. With 0 bases clipped from V and 1 base from J, the junction kept 5 bases outside the gene matches. CDR3 sequence reads: CASSYSLAGAQNTGELFF. In nucleotides, the CDR3 is TGTGCCAGCAGTTACTCCCTAGCGGGAGCCCAGAACACCGGGGAGCTGTTTTTT.

The rearrangement uses TRBV5-4 and TRBJ2-3; D gene uncertain. The CDR3 consists of 15 residues. V was cut by 3 bases and J by 1 base, with 12 bases left in between. The V gene's germline CDR1 is SGHNT and CDR2 YYREEE (reference sequence). In DNA, the CDR3 is TGTGCCAGCAGCTCAGAGCTCCGGCGCACAGATACGCAGTATTTT. Amino acid sequence: CASSSELRRTDTQYF.

This clonotype was observed a handful of times. This chain joins TRBV20-1 and TRBJ2-7, with D perhaps TRBD2 (6 bases). Germline CDR1 and CDR2: DFQATT and SNEGSKA (reference sequence). Trimming pared 6 bases from V and 0 bases from J, leaving 12 bases between. The CDR3 totals 13 residues. Here the CDR3 reads CSAGDSPSYEQYF. The CDR3 DNA reads TGCAGTGCGGGGGACTCCCCCTCCTACGAGCAGTACTTC.

This clonotype occurred a few times. V usage is TRBV6-2 or TRBV6-3 and J usage is TRBJ2-7, with 8 bases identical to TRBD2. CDR1 and CDR2 (germline): MNHEY, SVGEGT. The V and J ends lost 2 bases and 4 bases, in that order; junction bases with no gene match: 4. CDR3 length: 14 residues. CDR3: CASSYPGLAYEQYF. CDR3 in DNA: TGTGCCAGCAGTTACCCCGGACTAGCATACGAGCAGTACTTC.

The J gene is TRBJ2-7, the V gene TRBV25-1; 9 bases match TRBD1. Germline CDR1 and CDR2: MGHDK and SYGVNS. The CDR3 spans 12 residues. V trimming: 7 bases; J trimming: 7 bases; junction bases outside the gene matches: 5. The CDR3 loop reads CASTGQGFEQYF. CDR3 nucleotides: TGTGCCAGCACCGGACAGGGGTTTGAGCAGTACTTC.

This clonotype has at least ten counts. This sequence joins TRBV6-6 and TRBJ1-1; D gene unclear. In germline, CDR1 is MNHNY, CDR2 SVGAGI (reference sequence). The V gene lost 6 bases and the J gene lost 3 bases, with 8 bases spanning the gap. This CDR3 contains 12 residues. This CDR3 is CASSQADTEAFF. CDR3 in DNA: TGTGCCAGCAGCCAAGCGGACACTGAAGCTTTCTTT.

This clonotype was seen a handful of times. The chain links TRBV28 to TRBJ1-5, with D possibly matching TRBD1 (6 bases). The germline V gene encodes CDR1 MDHEN and CDR2 SYDVKM. This CDR3 comprises 16 residues. Trimming removed 4 bases at V and 5 bases at J, with 18 bases between. CDR3 region: CASSSLGGAGHQPQHF. Here the CDR3 DNA reads TGTGCCAGCAGTTCCTTAGGGGGGGCGGGCCATCAGCCCCAGCATTTT.

This clonotype was picked up one time. This chain uses TRBV7-9 with TRBJ2-7; TRBD2 is a possible D gene (6 bases). This CDR3 comprises 15 residues. V lost 8 bases and J lost 1, with 18 bases in between. The germline gives CDR1 SEHNR, CDR2 FQNEAQ (reference sequence). CDR3 sequence: CASAQEGGASYEQYF. DNA of the CDR3: TGTGCCAGCGCGCAGGAAGGAGGGGCTTCCTACGAGCAGTACTTC.

The chain combines TRBV19 with TRBJ2-1; possibly TRBD1 for D (6 bases). Trimming took off 5 bases at V and 0 bases at J, with 26 bases between the two ends. CDR1 is LNHDA and CDR2 is SQIVND in the germline V gene (reference sequence). This CDR3 has 20 residues. CDR3 sequence reads: CASSLPSGTWKTSSYNEQFF. In DNA, the CDR3 is TGTGCCAGTAGTCTTCCCTCCGGGACATGGAAGACAAGCTCCTACAATGAGCAGTTCTTC.

This clonotype turned up a few times. The rearrangement joins TRBV4-1 to TRBJ2-4; D possibly matches TRBD1 or TRBD2 (5 bases each). The V end lost 0 bases, the J end lost 0 bases, and 6 bases lay between the germline ends. The germline gives CDR1 MGHRA, CDR2 YSYEKL. This CDR3 spans 15 amino acids. CDR3 bases: TGCGCCAGCAGCCAAGAAGGGACAGCCAAAAACATTCAGTACTTC. Translating it yields CASSQEGTAKNIQYF.

In this sample, this clonotype turned up many times. The chain recombines TRBV7-2 with TRBJ2-1; D is uncertain. The CDR3 has 15 residues. Trimming pared 0 bases from V and 2 bases from J, leaving 8 bases between. Per the germline V gene, CDR1 is SGHTA and CDR2 is FQGNSA. CDR3 loop: CASSLAGRAYNEQFF. CDR3 DNA sequence: TGTGCCAGCAGCTTAGCAGGACGCGCCTACAATGAGCAGTTCTTC.

Ten or more counts support this clonotype. J is TRBJ2-1 and V is TRBV5-1; 13 nucleotides match TRBD2. This CDR3 region has 16 residues. The V and J ends lost 0 bases and 9 bases, in that order; junction bases with no gene match: 6. Germline V gives CDR1 SGHRS, CDR2 YFSETQ. This chain's CDR3 is CASSLGGLAGYGEQFF. In DNA, the CDR3 is TGCGCCAGCAGCTTGGGGGGACTAGCGGGATACGGTGAGCAGTTCTTC.

The gene calls are TRBV7-9 and TRBJ1-4; weak D call: TRBD1 (6 bases). This CDR3 region has 14 residues. Trimming took 2 bases from V and 5 from J, leaving 9 bases between them. The V gene's germline CDR1 is SEHNR and CDR2 FQNEAQ (reference sequence). CDR3 amino acids: CASSLTGANEKLFF. In DNA form, the CDR3 reads TGTGCCAGCAGCTTAACGGGGGCCAATGAAAAACTGTTTTTT.

V and J are TRBV20-1 and TRBJ2-7; 10 nucleotides match TRBD2. The germline gives CDR1 DFQATT, CDR2 SNEGSKA (reference sequence). This CDR3 has 13 amino acids. Trimming removed 6 bases from V and 3 bases from J; junction bases left unmatched: 5. CDR3 DNA: TGCAGTGCCTCCGGACTAGCGGACTACGAGCAGTACTTC. The encoded protein is CSASGLADYEQYF.

The genes are TRBV18 and TRBJ2-1, with TRBD1 matching over 7 bases. With V trimmed by 3 bases and J by 10 bases, 6 bases remained unmatched. The CDR3 extends over 13 amino acids. The germline gives CDR1 KGHSH, CDR2 LQKENI. The CDR3 loop is CASSPNEGAEQFF. CDR3 DNA sequence: TGTGCCAGCTCACCGAACGAGGGGGCAGAGCAGTTCTTC.

This rearrangement joins TRBV4-1 to TRBJ2-1; D may be TRBD1 or TRBD2 (6 bases each). The CDR3 consists of 15 residues. Trimming left V 0 bases short and J 11 bases short, with 17 bases between. Germline CDR1 MGHRA, CDR2 YSYEKL. DNA for the CDR3: TGCGCCAGCAGCCAAGAAAGGGGGGCACTAGGTAAGCAGTTCTTC. It encodes CASSQERGALGKQFF.

This clonotype was seen many times. J is TRBJ2-3 and V is TRBV29-1, with 8 bases aligning to TRBD2. The V and J ends lost 6 bases and 3 bases, in that order; junction bases with no gene match: 5. Germline CDR1 SQVTM, CDR2 ANQGSEA. There are 13 residues in the CDR3. CDR3 sequence: CSVPSGSTDTQYF. For the CDR3, the DNA is TGCAGCGTGCCTAGCGGGTCGACAGATACGCAGTATTTT.

The chain carries TRBV20-1 and TRBJ2-5, with D possibly matching TRBD2 (5 bases). The CDR3 extends over 16 amino acids. V was clipped by 0 bases and J by 2 bases, with 16 bases between them. CDR1 is DFQATT and CDR2 is SNEGSKA in the germline V gene (reference sequence). The CDR3 nucleotides are TGCAGTGCTAGAGATTCGGGAAGAGCGCAGCAAGAGACCCAGTACTTC. Translation gives CSARDSGRAQQETQYF.

This clonotype was seen only a few times. The chain links TRBV20-1 to TRBJ2-7; D gene ambiguous. The CDR3 has 10 amino acids. The V end lost 5 bases, the J end lost 3 bases, and 5 bases lay between the germline ends. Germline V gene data show CDR1 as DFQATT and CDR2 as SNEGSKA (reference sequence). In nucleotides, the CDR3 is TGCAGTGCTTGGGACTACGAGCAGTACTTC. It is translated as CSAWDYEQYF.